This T cell receptor (beta chain) came from a study of regulatory T cells in long-lasting Graves disease. Arm-PCR of CDR3 regions and iRepertoire HTBI primers were the basis on which TCR beta libraries were built. MiXCR, applied by TCRdb to the multiplex PCR reads, yields one record per CDR3 protein. The profile shows 450,000 to 600,000 distinct CDR3 sequences, 13% of them singletons. This clonotype appeared many times. The time point: newly diagnosed GD, antithyroid drugs for less than 3 months. Construction of the TCR library relied on RNA isolated from PBMCs. This same sample was also part of a study on T cells in Graves' hyperthyroidism and ophthalmopathy.

The TCR comes from a man aged 25-45 years with Graves disease. The specimen comprised peripheral blood mononuclear cells (PBMCs), sampled at new diagnosis, from a patient treated with antithyroid drugs.

The CDR3 here is CASSLVVRGETQYF. The CDR3 DNA reads as TGTGCCAGCAGTTTAGTAGTCAGAGGGGAGACCCAGTACTTC. The gene calls are TRBV12-3 or TRBV12-4 and TRBJ2-5; maybe TRBD2 (5 bases). V was shortened by 1 base and J by 5 bases, with 11 bases between the two germline ends. This CDR3 contains 14 residues.